This entry is about one T cell receptor (beta chain). The data are from a study of T cell responses to AZD1222 COVID-19 vaccine. Study-level background: Samples with a second dose at about 4 or about 12 weeks were pooled together.

CDR1 is MDHEN and CDR2 is SYDVKM in the germline V gene. The V end lost 3 bases, the J end lost 7 bases, and 22 bases lay between the germline ends. The CDR3 spans 16 residues. Profiled with immunoSEQ multiplex PCR; TCRdb holds only in-frame clones, not every one. This table has 200,000 or so clones, approximately 90% appearing once. The chain joins TRBV28 to TRBJ2-7; TRBD2 might be the D (6 bases). This clonotype was sampled from an adult in good health. The sample was peripheral blood, taken on day 0 of AZD1222 vaccination. The CDR3 DNA reads as TGTGCCAGCAGTTTTGCGCAGCGGGCCTTGGGGGGTGAGCAGTACTTC. Translation: CASSFAQRALGGEQYF.